This TCR beta chain comes out of a study of cytomegalovirus exposure and HLA in healthy donors. Trimming cost V 8 bases and J 1 base, with 15 bases left between them. Germline V gene lookup returns CDR1 SEHNR and CDR2 FQNEAQ (reference sequence). This CDR3 region has 15 residues. This clone showed up just once. The antigen is not known. Study-level findings and limits: The study flagged some 180 TCR beta chains as cytomegalovirus-associated.

Amplification used 60 Vbeta primers and 13 Jbeta primers. Here immunoSEQ multiplex PCR was the method, and the copy in TCRdb shows in-frame clones only, minus some. The sample holds 100,000 or so clones, about 63% seen once. This sequence was found in a woman in her 30s in good health and CMV-seronegative. This rearrangement joins TRBV7-9 to TRBJ2-1; TRBD2 is a possible D gene (6 bases). Sequences were obtained from PBMCs. The CDR3, as DNA: TGTGCCAGCGGGGGAAGGAGGGGATCCTACAATGAGCAGTTCTTC. It translates to CASGGRRGSYNEQFF.